This TCR beta chain was identified during a study of blood T cell repertoires in COVID-19. Participant reports of clinical history set cohort assignment. The CDR3 has 15 residues. Losses at the gene ends were 3 bases for V and 5 bases for J; bases not matched to a gene: 5. Germline lookup yields CDR1 SGHTA and CDR2 FQGNSA. Authors' processing steps: It was from reference gene primer amplification that nucleated cell counts were estimated. Using immunoSEQ multiplex PCR, the repertoire was profiled, and TCRdb retains in-frame clones only, with some absent. That table furnishes V, J and clone size, whereas the DNA furnished D and trimming. The sample has approximately 220,000 clones; approximately 89% are singletons.

The TCR was taken from a woman aged 25 to 39 with acute COVID-19. The sequenced sample consisted of PBMCs or T cells enriched from blood (not recorded which). The genes are TRBV7-2 and TRBJ1-4, with 8 bases aligning to TRBD1. The CDR3 DNA follows: TGTGCCAGCAGCTTTGACAGGGGTTTCAATGAAAAACTGTTTTTT. Protein product: CASSFDRGFNEKLFF.